What follows are 5 T cell receptor beta chains derived from one specimen sequenced in a study of blood T cells in healthy people across ages. A second PCR of 7 to 11 cycles used a sample-barcoded 5' primer and a J-beta primer mix. Each CDR3 protein is one row after TCRdb ran MiXCR on the 5' RACE reads. The sample has roughly 730,000 distinct CDR3 sequences, more than 55% seen once. Sequencing used blood. These receptors all stem from a man in his forties in good health.

J is TRBJ2-7 and V is TRBV2; D gene unclear. The CDR3 consists of 15 residues. Trimming shortened V by 9 bases and J by 2 bases, and 20 bases separated the two germline ends. Germline V CDR1 and CDR2: SNHLY, FYNNEI. Here the CDR3 reads CASWARQDAAYEQYF. Here the CDR3 DNA reads TGTGCCAGTTGGGCCCGGCAGGATGCGGCCTACGAGCAGTACTTC. Full variable domain (remainder filled in from reference TRBV2 and TRBJ2-7): EPEVTQTPSHQVTQMGQEVILRCVPISNHLYFYWYRQILGQKVEFLVSFYNNEISEKSEIFDDQFSVERPDGSNFTLKIRSTKLEDSAMYFCASWARQDAAYEQYFGPGTRLTVT.

The gene calls are TRBV27 and TRBJ1-4, with D perhaps matching TRBD1 (6 bases). V lost 6 bases and J lost 8, with 19 bases in between. Germline CDR1 reads MNHEY; CDR2 reads SMNVEV (reference sequence). The CDR3 consists of 15 residues. The CDR3 reads CASSPTGLIGEKLFF. The CDR3 nucleotides read TGTGCCAGCAGCCCTACAGGGTTGATTGGAGAAAAACTGTTTTTT.

The J gene is TRBJ2-1, the V gene TRBV7-9, with D tentatively TRBD1 (6 bases). CDR1 and CDR2 from the germline V gene are SEHNR and FQNEAQ (reference sequence). V lost 5 bases to trimming and J lost 9 bases, with 17 bases between them. This CDR3 spans 14 amino acids. CDR3 sequence reads: CASSPPRTDVEQFF. As DNA, the CDR3 is TGTGCCAGCAGCCCCCCGAGGACAGATGTTGAGCAGTTCTTC.

This chain joins TRBV3-1 and TRBJ2-5, with a weak D call TRBD2 (5 bases). The CDR3 totals 14 residues. The ends were cut back, 4 bases at V and 4 bases at J, with 13 bases in the middle. CDR1 is LGHDT, CDR2 YNNKEL, per germline (reference sequence). CDR3 in amino acids: CASSPELGIETQYF. Here the CDR3 DNA reads TGTGCCAGCAGCCCAGAACTAGGAATAGAGACCCAGTACTTC.

This chain joins TRBV24-1 and TRBJ2-7; TRBD1 matches 8 bases. This CDR3 comprises 15 residues. Losses at the gene ends were 5 bases for V and 2 bases for J; bases not matched to a gene: 7. CDR1 and CDR2 (germline): KGHDR, SFDVKD. CDR3: CATSGAGTGPYEQYF. In nucleotides, the CDR3 is TGTGCCACCAGTGGGGCCGGGACAGGACCCTACGAGCAGTACTTC.